This T cell receptor beta chain derives from a study of beta chain features in type 1 diabetes (dated by TCRdb to between 2017 and 2018). With regard to the full study: No differences in mean age, gender distribution, total cell number or subset yield were found between patients and healthy donors. The study compared TCRB repertoires of sorted circulating CD4+ T cell subsets between recently diagnosed type 1 diabetes patients and matched healthy donors. A total of just under 110,000,000 sorted cells were examined across all samples, and RNA yield correlated strongly with the number of cells per subset. Regulatory and stem cell-like memory subsets were obtained from only 8 patients and roughly 8 healthy donors, while naive and central memory subsets were obtained from all 30 or so donors. General findings and caveats noted by the study authors: Because small numbers of individuals were included in the HLA sub-analyses, any influence of HLA type on TCRB rearrangement was left unresolved. Naive, central memory and regulatory TCRB repertoires appeared to be more similar among patients than among healthy donors. Because cDNA rather than genomic DNA was sequenced, highly expressing activated cells could have been over-represented, although no difference in activation and CD3 levels was found between groups. In all four CD4+ subsets, TCRB CDR3 length was moderately but significantly shorter in type 1 diabetes patients. PCR might favor shorter templates, but patient and control samples were amplified and corrected together, so any skew would affect both groups equally. At VDJ recombination sites, patients with type 1 diabetes made fewer insertions and deleted more nucleotides, a pattern implying thymic rearrangement abnormalities.

Each donor gave one peripheral blood draw, averaging roughly 0.11 L, which was collected into heparinised tubes. A BD FACSAria II and a panel including CD45RO, CCR7, CD25, CD127, CD95 and CD27 were used to sort naive, central memory, regulatory and stem cell-like memory CD4+ T cells. Every sorted population had a purity above 98%. PBMCs were isolated immediately by Lymphoprep density gradient centrifugation and stained directly without culture. To minimize batch effects, samples were stained and sorted in pairs, one healthy donor with one patient per experiment. The germline V gene (reference sequence) gives CDR1 as GTSNPN and CDR2 as SVGIG. V lost 2 bases and J lost 6 bases; the stretch between them is 13 bases long. The CDR3 spans 13 residues, from the cysteine through the phenylalanine. The entry retains the CDR3 DNA only, 39 bases that are in frame from base 1. In this sample, this clone turned up a few times. It has no known antigen specificity. It has no much larger one-base neighbor in the sample; base qualities were not kept.

All of the isolated RNA was reverse transcribed with the High Capacity cDNA Reverse Transcription Kit, so expressed TCRB transcripts were sequenced. Deep immunoSEQ sequencing was applied to naive, central memory and regulatory T cell samples, giving an average of about 3.4 million total reads per sample. After sorted cells were lysed in RLT buffer, RNA was extracted with DNase-treated RNeasy Micro or Mini kits, with the choice depending on cell number. To prevent cross-contamination, each cell subset was processed individually, whereas patient and healthy donor samples were processed jointly. Using the immunoSEQ multiplex PCR, TCRB sequences were amplified from cDNA into 87-bp fragments spanning the CDR3 region. Amplicons were sequenced on the Illumina HiSeq platform. As for the authors' bioinformatics: Synthetic template baselines were used to correct PCR bias computationally, reads within Hamming distance 2 were collapsed, and singletons that could not be merged were discarded. By aligning reads against IMGT, V, D and J genes, CDR3 length, and insertions or deletions at six rearrangement sites were assigned. Clonotype counts were normalized to sorted cell number within each subset before computing true diversity and Gini coefficients with the tcR R package. The overlap coefficient, calculated on TCRB nucleotide sequences, was used to quantify repertoire sharing. In TCRdb, the immuneACCESS table is reduced to in-frame sequences with V and J assigned. These tables do not hold every clone; where another copy was compared, an unresolved V gene accounts for under half, and the others remain unexplained. Clonal size and the V and J genes are those of that table, whereas D and trimming came from the DNA. Within this sample are more than 95,000 clones, with approximately 15% of them counted one time only. The ten most abundant clones make up 2.6% of the sample.

This sequence was found in a man aged 18 to 30 with type 1 diabetes. In this chain, TRBV30 is recombined with TRBJ1-2; the D gene cannot be resolved reliably. Material: central memory CD4+ T cells from blood. Here is the DNA: TGTGCCTGGAGTAATATGGGGTGGAATGGCTACACCTTC. Protein translation: CAWSNMGWNGYTF.